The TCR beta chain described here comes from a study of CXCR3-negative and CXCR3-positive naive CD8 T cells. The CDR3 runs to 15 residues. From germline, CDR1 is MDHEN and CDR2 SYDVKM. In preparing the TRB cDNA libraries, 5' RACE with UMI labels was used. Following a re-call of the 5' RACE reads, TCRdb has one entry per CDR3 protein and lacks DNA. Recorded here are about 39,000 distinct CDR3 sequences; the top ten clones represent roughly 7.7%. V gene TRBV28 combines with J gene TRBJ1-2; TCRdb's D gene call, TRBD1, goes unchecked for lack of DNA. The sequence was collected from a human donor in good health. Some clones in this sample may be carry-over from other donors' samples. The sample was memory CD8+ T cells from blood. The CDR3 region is CASSTIQGADYGYTF.